This entry describes one T cell receptor (beta chain). This specimen belongs to a study of CD8 T cells in Susac syndrome. Study as a whole: Within the sequenced group of Susac syndrome patients, roughly six showed active disease and eight or nine were in remission.

An amount of RNA that ranged from roughly 0.45 to 1 ug was reverse transcribed with random hexamers. By means of immunoSEQ multiplex PCR, TCR beta CDR3 spanning 54 Vbeta and 13 Jbeta underwent amplification. TCRdb re-called the immunoSEQ multiplex PCR reads through MiXCR, storing one row per CDR3 protein. The sample shows some 240,000 distinct CDR3 sequences, 90% to 96% of them seen only once. The authors sequenced TCR beta from blood CD8+ and CD4+ T cells. Definite or probable Susac syndrome was diagnosed using recently defined diagnostic criteria. The sequenced material came from CD4+ T cells from PBMCs. The receptor's source is a human donor with Susac syndrome.

The CDR3 loop is CASSLLMGTGTDTQYF. CDR3 DNA: TGTGCCAGCAGTTTATTGATGGGGACAGGGACAGATACGCAGTATTTT. The J gene is TRBJ2-3, the V gene TRBV28; 9 positions match TRBD1. Germline V gene sequence: CDR1 MDHEN, CDR2 SYDVKM. The CDR3 is 16 residues long. With V trimmed by 1 base and J by 3 bases, 5 bases remained unmatched.